This TCR beta chain was sequenced in a study of T cells in women clearing cervical HPV infection (dated by TCRdb to the late 2010s). With respect to the entire study: The cases were some 26 women with histologically confirmed HPV16-related CIN3 or worse, and 2 of those women had invasive cancers. The controls were fewer than 30 women whose single incident HPV16 infection cleared within 12 months with no development of precancer or cancer. An exploratory proof-of-principle case-control study, nested within the Guanacaste HPV Natural History Study in Costa Rica, was conducted to compare TCR repertoires across cervical HPV16 outcomes. The parent cohort enrolled 10,000 to 11,000 women aged 18 or older in Guanacaste, Costa Rica, in about 1993 to 1995 and followed the women for approximately seven years. Since HLA typing was available for only a few women, HLA type could not be ruled out as a confounder. Cases were matched to controls by age within five years and by the year the sample was collected. Case blood was taken at the visit when the lesion was first identified, whereas control blood was taken when infection was no longer detected. Cases had a median age of almost 35 years and controls had a median age of around 41, with no significant differences in baseline characteristics. Five blinded duplicates per group were added as quality controls, so that about 60 samples were obtained: around 50 participants and about 10 replicates. Among cases, blood sampling occurred a median of 149 days after lesion detection, with an interquartile range of about 80 to 210 days.

Reading from cysteine to phenylalanine, the CDR3 counts 14 amino acids. The DNA covers only part of the CDR3, 33 bases in frame from base 1. CDR1 and CDR2, per the germline V gene (reference sequence), are DFQATT and SNEGSKA. Trimmed from V: 6 bases; trimmed from J: 4 bases; junction bases lacking a gene match: 8. What the work shows at the level of the full study, not this receptor alone: Lower TRBV6-7 relative abundance was observed in cases than in controls (roughly 0.11% versus 0.16%; Bonferroni P = 0.0008). T-cell numbers per sample were unknown, so richness differences could reflect varying T-cell content rather than repertoire biology. The cross-sectional design could not show whether associations preceded infection or resulted from it; effector/memory subsets and HPV-specific T cells were not isolated. CIN3+ cases had significantly higher TCR repertoire richness than controls across sequencing depths, but evenness did not differ between the groups. Random forest classifiers combining richness and V gene abundances distinguished cases from controls with an estimated AUC of approximately 0.83.

This clone registers as medium-sized (0.01 to 0.1%) by frequency; no count is noted. It lacks a known antigen. The CDR3 end is not reached by the read, which stops 3 residues before it; the germline J gene fills it in. Using the immunoSEQ assay, multiplex PCR amplified TCR beta CDR3 regions from an average of 1200 ng of genomic DNA per sample. To correct primer bias, the assay used a complete synthetic TCR repertoire to set an amplification baseline. The amplicons were sequenced on the Illumina platform. For the original study's pipeline: Sequence errors were corrected by clustering with frequency ratios and a modified nearest-neighbor algorithm, and the sequences were then analyzed in the immunoSEQ Analyzer using IMGT gene definitions. At each rarefaction depth, TCR richness and evenness were averaged over 20 rarefaction repeats, and samples with fewer sequences than the depth were excluded. Wilcoxon rank sum tests with FDR correction were used to compare V, D and J gene relative abundances between the groups. For the blinded duplicates, the intraclass correlation was over 95% for TCR richness and averaged 76.4% across around 61 gene segments. Held by TCRdb, this immuneACCESS table contains in-frame sequences only and omits some clones. Under half of the omission traces to an unresolved V gene where checked; the cause of the rest is unknown. V and J calls and clone size are those listed in that table; D and trimming were worked out from the DNA. The sample table records roughly 32,000 clones. The leading ten clones occupy approximately 3.7% of the sample.

Every participant had a single incident cervical HPV16 infection, and women with prevalent HPV16 infections were excluded. Cervical HPV DNA was detected by MY09/MY11 PCR and genotyped by dot-blot hybridization. Approximately 16 mL of heparinized blood were centrifuged, and the buffy coat was split into aliquots, frozen at -30 degrees C, and then kept at -80 degrees C. QIAGEN kits were used to extract genomic DNA from buffy coat specimens. This clonotype originated in a woman between 18 and 70 years old with a cervical HPV16 infection that either progressed to CIN3+ or cleared (not recorded which). Recombination joined TRBV20-1 with TRBJ2-3; 9 central nucleotides agree with TRBD1. Sequenced material: blood buffy coat. Incomplete CDR3 DNA: TGCAGTGCCGCGACAGGGGGAGGAGCAGATACG. Its translation reads: CSAATGGGADT. The entire CDR3 is CSAATGGGADTQYF.